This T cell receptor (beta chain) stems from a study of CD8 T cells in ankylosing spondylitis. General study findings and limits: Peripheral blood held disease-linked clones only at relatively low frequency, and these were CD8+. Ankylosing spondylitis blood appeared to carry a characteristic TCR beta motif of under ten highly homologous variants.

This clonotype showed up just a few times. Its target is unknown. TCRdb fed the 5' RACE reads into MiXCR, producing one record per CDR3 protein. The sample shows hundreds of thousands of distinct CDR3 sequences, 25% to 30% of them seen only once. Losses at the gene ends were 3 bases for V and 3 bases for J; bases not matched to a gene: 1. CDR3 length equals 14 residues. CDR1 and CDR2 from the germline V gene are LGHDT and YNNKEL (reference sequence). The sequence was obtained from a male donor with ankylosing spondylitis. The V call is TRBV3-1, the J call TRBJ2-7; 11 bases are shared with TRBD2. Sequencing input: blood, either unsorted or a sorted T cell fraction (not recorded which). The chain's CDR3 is CASSQLAGGYEQYF. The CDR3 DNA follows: TGTGCCAGCAGCCAGCTAGCGGGAGGCTACGAGCAGTACTTC.